This passage covers 24 T cell receptor beta chains from one sample sequenced in a study of shared clonotypes between healthy human individuals. Libraries were prepared by immunoSEQ multiplex PCR; TCRdb keeps only in-frame clonotypes and omits some of them. The table lists about 1.1 million clones, 60% to 85% of them singletons. Material: memory CD4+ T cells from PBMCs. Subset here: CD45RA-negative fraction. These receptors came from a man younger than 35 in good health. Some clones in this sample may be carry-over from other donors' samples.

This clone was seen only a few times. V and J are TRBV7-9 and TRBJ1-5; TRBD1 might be the D (6 bases). There are 13 residues in the CDR3. The germline V gene encodes CDR1 SEHNR and CDR2 FQNEAQ (reference sequence). V was clipped by 5 bases and J by 9 bases, with 14 bases between them. In nucleotides, the CDR3 is TGTGCCAGCAGCCCCAACGACAGGCGGCCCCAGCATTTT. This gives the protein CASSPNDRRPQHF.

This rearrangement joins TRBV4-3 to TRBJ2-7, with D perhaps matching TRBD1 (6 bases). The CDR3 extends over 16 amino acids. The germline V and J ends were trimmed by 0 bases and 1 base, with 13 bases remaining between them. CDR1 is LGHNA and CDR2 is YSLEER in the germline V gene. The CDR3 DNA reads TGCGCCAGCAGCCAAGAAATGGGGGCAGGATCCTACGAGCAGTACTTC. Translating gives CASSQEMGAGSYEQYF.

The chain is built from TRBV7-3 and TRBJ2-6; D might be TRBD1 or TRBD2, each matching 5 bases. The CDR3 runs 17 residues. The V and J ends lost 1 base and 0 bases respectively, with 10 bases between them. The germline V gene has CDR1 SGHTA and CDR2 FQGTGA. The CDR3, as DNA: TGTGCCAGCAGCTTAATGGGACCGACCTCTGGGGCCAACGTCCTGACTTTC. It codes for CASSLMGPTSGANVLTF.

This rearrangement joins TRBV28 to TRBJ1-5; 10 positions match TRBD1. Germline CDR1 MDHEN, CDR2 SYDVKM. This CDR3 has 17 amino acids. J was trimmed by 3 bases and V by 5 bases; bases with no gene match: 10. The CDR3 DNA reads TGTGCCAGCAGTGCGCCGGGACAGGGGACCTACAATCAGCCCCAGCATTTT. This gives the protein CASSAPGQGTYNQPQHF.

The J gene is TRBJ2-5, the V gene TRBV5-4, with a tentative D call TRBD1 (6 bases). V was pared by 4 bases and J by 3 bases, with 13 bases between. There are 14 residues in the CDR3. Looked up from germline, CDR1 is SGHNT and CDR2 is YYREEE (reference sequence). The chain's CDR3 is CASSPTAGEETQYF. In DNA, the CDR3 is TGTGCCAGCAGCCCCACGGCAGGGGAAGAGACCCAGTACTTC. Drawing the rest from reference TRBV5-4 and TRBJ2-5, the complete variable domain is ETGVTQSPTHLIKTRGQQVTLRCSSQSGHNTVSWYQQALGQGPQFIFQYYREEENGRGNFPPRFSGLQFPNYSSELNVNALELDDSALYLCASSPTAGEETQYFGPGTRLLVL.

The V and J genes are TRBV15 and TRBJ2-1; 7 bases map to TRBD2. CDR3 length: 16 residues. Trimming took 1 base from V and 0 from J; bases not matched to a gene: 3. CDR1 is LNHNV and CDR2 is YYDKDF in the germline V gene (reference sequence). CDR3 region: CATSRVAGASYNEQFF. CDR3 nucleotide sequence: TGTGCCACCAGCAGAGTGGCGGGAGCCTCCTACAATGAGCAGTTCTTC.

Only a few counts were recorded for this clone. The V and J genes are TRBV13 and TRBJ2-7, with 11 positions matching TRBD2. Germline CDR1 reads PRHDT; CDR2 reads FYEKMQ (reference sequence). V trimming: 4 bases; J trimming: 4 bases; junction bases outside the gene matches: 6. This CDR3 contains 15 residues. The CDR3 is CASSSLAGGPYEQYF. Written as DNA, the CDR3 is TGTGCCAGCAGCTCTCTAGCGGGAGGACCATACGAGCAGTACTTC.

This rearrangement joins TRBV4-2 to TRBJ2-2; D is perhaps TRBD2 (6 bases). Deletions cut 6 bases from V and 0 bases from J, with 17 bases between. Germline loops: CDR1 LGHNA, CDR2 YNFKEQ. The CDR3 spans 17 residues. This CDR3 reads CASSSSAQPTNTGELFF. CDR3 DNA sequence: TGTGCCAGCAGTTCTAGCGCCCAACCTACGAACACCGGGGAGCTGTTTTTT.

This clone was recorded at least ten times. The V gene is TRBV11-2, the J gene TRBJ2-7; 8 bases map to TRBD2. V shed 5 bases, J shed 6 bases, and the junction held 15 bases outside the gene matches. The CDR3 is 16 residues long. CDR1 SGHAT and CDR2 FQNNGV come from the germline V gene. CDR3 region: CASSGLMGGRFAEQYF. In DNA form, the CDR3 reads TGTGCCAGCAGCGGACTGATGGGCGGGAGGTTTGCCGAGCAGTACTTC.

This chain connects TRBV7-2 to TRBJ2-1, with 9 nucleotides matching TRBD2. The ends lost 1 base at V and 4 bases at J; junction bases unmatched: 8. The germline V gene has CDR1 SGHTA and CDR2 FQGNSA. The CDR3 sequence is 17 residues long. The CDR3 spells CASSLVILREGYNEQFF. CDR3 DNA: TGTGCCAGCAGCTTAGTGATTTTGCGGGAGGGGTACAATGAGCAGTTCTTC.

This clone has just a few counts. Other DNA sequences within the sample encode an identical CDR3. The chain uses TRBV20-1 and TRBJ1-1; D ambiguous. V was shortened by 3 bases and J by 1 base, with 3 bases between the two germline ends. The CDR3 extends over 11 amino acids. The germline CDR1 and CDR2 sequences are DFQATT and SNEGSKA (reference sequence). The CDR3 region is CSARRNTEAFF. The CDR3 nucleotides read TGCAGTGCTAGGAGGAACACTGAAGCTTTCTTT.

The chain joins TRBV5-4 to TRBJ2-6; D perhaps matches TRBD2 (6 bases). The CDR3 runs 19 residues. The V and J ends lost 4 bases and 0 bases respectively, with 20 bases between them. Germline V lookup: CDR1 SGHNT, CDR2 YYREEE (reference sequence). The CDR3 region is CASSGGAETPNSGANVLTF. CDR3 coding DNA: TGTGCCAGCAGCGGCGGGGCCGAAACCCCCAACTCTGGGGCCAACGTCCTGACTTTC.

This sequence joins TRBV28 and TRBJ2-5, with D hard to call. CDR3 length: 14 residues. Germline V gene data show CDR1 as MDHEN and CDR2 as SYDVKM. V was trimmed by 1 base and J by 1 base, leaving 7 bases between them. CDR3 sequence reads: CASSLFAFQETQYF. The DNA for the CDR3 is TGTGCCAGCAGTTTATTCGCATTCCAAGAGACCCAGTACTTC.

The chain carries TRBV2 and TRBJ2-3, with 8 bases fitting TRBD1. CDR3 length: 16 amino acids. Unmatched junction bases numbered 11, after V lost 6 bases and J lost 3 bases. The germline V gene has CDR1 SNHLY and CDR2 FYNNEI. The CDR3 here is CASRGPGQVRTDTQYF. In DNA form, the CDR3 reads TGTGCCAGCAGGGGCCCGGGACAGGTCAGGACAGATACGCAGTATTTT.

The genes are TRBV27 and TRBJ1-2, with D perhaps matching TRBD1 (5 bases). Trimming took 3 bases from V and 6 from J, leaving 11 bases between them. The CDR3 spans 13 residues. Looked up from germline, CDR1 is MNHEY and CDR2 is SMNVEV (reference sequence). CDR3 residues: CASSFRRGDGYTF. The CDR3 nucleotides are TGTGCCAGCAGTTTTCGCCGGGGGGATGGCTACACCTTC.

The chain uses TRBV18 and TRBJ2-7; 7 bases match TRBD1. Germline-derived CDR1 and CDR2 are KGHSH and LQKENI. V lost 2 bases, J lost 2 bases, and 6 bases stayed unmatched. The CDR3 covers 15 residues. CDR3 sequence: CASSPFFQGAYEQYF. The CDR3 nucleotides read TGTGCCAGCTCACCATTTTTCCAGGGGGCCTACGAGCAGTACTTC.

The chain is built from TRBV4-1 and TRBJ1-1; TRBD1 matches at 8 bases. This CDR3 is built from 15 residues. With V trimmed by 1 base and J by 4 bases, 5 bases remained unmatched. Germline assignment: CDR1 MGHRA and CDR2 YSYEKL. The CDR3 region is CASSQAGQGLTEAFF. CDR3 nucleotides: TGCGCCAGCAGCCAAGCCGGACAGGGTCTCACTGAAGCTTTCTTT.

Details on this clone: Other DNA sequences of this sample code for an identical CDR3. The V gene is TRBV27, the J gene TRBJ2-7, with 8 bases aligning to TRBD1. The CDR3 consists of 15 residues. The V and J ends lost 3 bases and 6 bases, in that order; junction bases with no gene match: 10. Germline CDR1 is MNHEY and CDR2 is SMNVEV (reference sequence). As DNA, the CDR3 is TGTGCCAGCAGTTTGTCAGGGGGCTTACGGAGCGAGCAGTACTTC. Protein: CASSLSGGLRSEQYF.

The rearrangement links TRBV6-6 to TRBJ1-2, with D unclear. CDR1 and CDR2 from the germline V gene are MNHNY and SVGAGI (reference sequence). The V gene lost 5 bases and the J gene lost 4 bases, with 17 bases spanning the gap. CDR3 size: 15 residues. CDR3 amino acids: CASSPNGEGSYGYTF. DNA for the CDR3: TGTGCCAGCAGTCCCAACGGTGAGGGAAGCTATGGCTACACCTTC.

The V and J genes are TRBV6-1 and TRBJ2-3; 10 bases agree with TRBD2. The CDR3 runs 15 residues. Germline V lookup: CDR1 MNHNS, CDR2 SASEGT. V shed 6 bases and J 2 bases; nucleotides not matched to a gene: 5. CDR3 sequence reads: CASSPLAGYTDTQYF. In DNA, the CDR3 is TGTGCCAGCAGCCCACTAGCGGGATACACAGATACGCAGTATTTT.

This rearrangement joins TRBV7-3 to TRBJ1-2; the D gene is possibly TRBD1 (5 bases). Between the trimmed V and J ends, which lost 10 bases and 2 bases, there was a span of 17 bases. The V gene's germline CDR1 is SGHTA and CDR2 FQGTGA. This CDR3 is 14 amino acids long. The CDR3 is CATLSSAGNYGYTF. The CDR3 coding sequence is TGTGCCACCCTAAGTTCGGCAGGGAACTATGGCTACACCTTC.

V gene TRBV5-1 combines with J gene TRBJ2-7; TRBD2 is a possible D gene (7 bases). The germline CDR1 and CDR2 sequences are SGHRS and YFSETQ. V was clipped by 4 bases and J by 2 bases, with 19 bases between them. The CDR3 covers 16 residues. As DNA, the CDR3 is TGCGCCAGCAGCGGGGGCGAGCGGGACGCCGCCTACGAGCAGTACTTC. Amino acids: CASSGGERDAAYEQYF.

This chain connects TRBV13 to TRBJ1-3; D ambiguous. The germline gives CDR1 PRHDT, CDR2 FYEKMQ (reference sequence). The CDR3 is 14 amino acids. Trimming took off 2 bases at V and 0 bases at J, with 5 bases between the two ends. The CDR3 region has the DNA TGTGCCAGCAGCTTACACCTCTCTGGAAACACCATATATTTT. Translated, it gives CASSLHLSGNTIYF.

This chain uses TRBV5-1 with TRBJ2-3, with D possibly matching TRBD2 (6 bases). The V gene lost 1 base and the J gene lost 7 bases, with 10 bases spanning the gap. CDR1 and CDR2 (germline): SGHRS, YFSETQ. The CDR3 is made up of 13 amino acids. The CDR3 sequence: CASSLISGYTQYF. CDR3 coding DNA: TGCGCCAGCAGCTTGATTAGCGGATATACGCAGTATTTT.